A selection of T cell receptor beta chains follows, all from one sample in a study of regulatory T cells in long-lasting Graves disease. TCRdb independently ran MiXCR on the multiplex PCR reads; one entry per CDR3 protein. This table holds around 400,000 distinct CDR3 sequences, around a sixth found once. Sequencing used peripheral blood mononuclear cells (PBMCs), obtained at new diagnosis, from a patient treated with antithyroid drugs. The origin of the receptors is a female donor with Graves disease. CDR3s include the opening cysteine and the closing phenylalanine or tryptophan. D genes are given only for firm matches. Expanded clones are given a class, and other clones once, few, many or no size at all.

d_call | clone_size | j_call | v_call | cdr3_nt | cdr3_aa
NA | many | TRBJ2-5 | TRBV5-1 | TGCGCCAGCAGCTGGACCCGGGGCCAAGAGACCCAGTACTTC | CASSWTRGQETQYF
TRBD1 | NA | TRBJ1-5 | TRBV19 | TGTGCCAGTGCGGGACAGCGCCTTAATCAGCCCCAGCATTTT | CASAGQRLNQPQHF
TRBD2 | many | TRBJ2-1 | TRBV29-1 | TGCAGCGGAAAGAGGGGCGGGAGCTCAGTATATGAGCAGTTCTTC | CSGKRGGSSVYEQFF
NA | many | TRBJ1-2 | TRBV7-2 | TGTGCCAGCAGCAATTTTAAAACAGGGTCGCTCGGCTACACCTTC | CASSNFKTGSLGYTF
NA | many | TRBJ1-1 | TRBV28 | TGTGCCAGCAGAATAGGGGGGCTACGTGCTGAAGCTTTCTTT | CASRIGGLRAEAFF
TRBD2 | many | TRBJ2-1 | TRBV3-1 | TGTGCCAGCAGCCAAGGACTAGCGGGCGCCTACAATGAGCAGTTCTTC | CASSQGLAGAYNEQFF
NA | many | TRBJ1-3 | TRBV7-3 | TGTGCCAGCAGCGTAATAGGACATTCAGCATCCGGAAACACCATATATTTT | CASSVIGHSASGNTIYF
TRBD1 | many | TRBJ2-1 | TRBV15 | TGTGCCAGCACCCTGGACAGGGGATCCTACAATGAGCAGTTCTTC | CASTLDRGSYNEQFF
NA | many | TRBJ2-7 | TRBV28 | TGTGCCAGCAGTTTTGCCCTCCTGGCGCCCTACGAGCAGTACTTC | CASSFALLAPYEQYF
NA | many | TRBJ2-7 | TRBV7-9 | TGTGCCAGCAGCTTAAGGCAGCCCCAGGGAAAGTACTTC | CASSLRQPQGKYF
NA | many | TRBJ2-5 | TRBV15 | TGTGCCACCAGCTACGCTACACAACGCGGGGCATCCGCGACCCAGTACTTC | CATSYATQRGASATQYF
NA | many | TRBJ1-1 | TRBV20-1 | TGCAGTGCTAGACCCCCCCTGGGCACTGAAGCTTTCTTT | CSARPPLGTEAFF
NA | many | TRBJ2-2 | TRBV9 | TGTGCCAGCAGCGTAGAGTGGTACCTGTCCGGCGGCGGGGAGCTGTTTTTT | CASSVEWYLSGGGELFF
NA | many | TRBJ2-1 | TRBV20-1 | TGCAGTGCTAGAGATGTTTGGACTGCCGGCCTGCTCTTC | CSARDVWTAGLLF
NA | many | TRBJ2-5 | TRBV27 | TGTGCCAGCAGTTTCTATGACCGGGAGACCCAGTACTTC | CASSFYDRETQYF
NA | NA | TRBJ2-7 | TRBV7-2 | TGTGCCAGCAGCTTCCGACGGATAACCTACGAGCAGTACTTC | CASSFRRITYEQYF
NA | many | TRBJ1-5 | TRBV27 | TGTGCCAGCAGTCCCAGGGACGGCGGCAATCAGCCCCAGCATTTT | CASSPRDGGNQPQHF
TRBD2 | NA | TRBJ2-1 | TRBV4-3 | TGCGCCAGCAGCCAAGGGGAGTCCGGGACTAACTACAATGAGCAGTTCTTC | CASSQGESGTNYNEQFF
NA | many | TRBJ1-2 | TRBV11-2 | TGTGCCAGCAGCGTCAGCCGGGCCAGCTATGGCTACACCTTC | CASSVSRASYGYTF
TRBD2 | many | TRBJ2-3 | TRBV7-9 | TGTGCCAGCAGCCGAGGCGGGGCGCGCGGGGGGATTTCTGATACGCAGTATTTT | CASSRGGARGGISDTQYF
TRBD1 | many | TRBJ1-2 | TRBV29-1 | TGCAGCGTGAGGGGGACAGGGGATGGCTACACCTTC | CSVRGTGDGYTF
NA | many | TRBJ2-5 | TRBV12-3/TRBV12-4 | TGTGCCAGCAGTCCCCGGGGGAGTAGAGAGACCCAGTACTTC | CASSPRGSRETQYF
NA | NA | TRBJ2-3 | TRBV10-3 | TGTGCCATCAGGGACAGAATTAGGGGATCTAGCACAGATACGCAGTATTTT | CAIRDRIRGSSTDTQYF
NA | many | TRBJ2-5 | TRBV7-6 | TGTGCCAGCAGCACAGCCCTTAACAACGCTGAGACCCAGTACTTC | CASSTALNNAETQYF
NA | many | TRBJ2-1 | TRBV3-1 | TGTGCCAGCAGCCTCCCTGGACAGAATGAGCAGTTCTTC | CASSLPGQNEQFF
NA | many | TRBJ2-1 | TRBV27 | TGTGCCAGCAGTTTAGGAGGGGGCTCCATCTCCTACAATGAGCAGTTCTTC | CASSLGGGSISYNEQFF
TRBD1 | many | TRBJ1-5 | TRBV27 | TGTGCCAGCAGTTCTGGGACAGGGTTCTTCAATCAGCCCCAGCATTTT | CASSSGTGFFNQPQHF
NA | many | TRBJ2-1 | TRBV5-1 | TGCGCCAGCAGCTCCACTCCGAGGGAGCAGTTCTTC | CASSSTPREQFF
NA | many | TRBJ2-7 | TRBV29-1 | TGCAGCGCCTCGTCTTCCGACGAGCAGTACTTC | CSASSSDEQYF